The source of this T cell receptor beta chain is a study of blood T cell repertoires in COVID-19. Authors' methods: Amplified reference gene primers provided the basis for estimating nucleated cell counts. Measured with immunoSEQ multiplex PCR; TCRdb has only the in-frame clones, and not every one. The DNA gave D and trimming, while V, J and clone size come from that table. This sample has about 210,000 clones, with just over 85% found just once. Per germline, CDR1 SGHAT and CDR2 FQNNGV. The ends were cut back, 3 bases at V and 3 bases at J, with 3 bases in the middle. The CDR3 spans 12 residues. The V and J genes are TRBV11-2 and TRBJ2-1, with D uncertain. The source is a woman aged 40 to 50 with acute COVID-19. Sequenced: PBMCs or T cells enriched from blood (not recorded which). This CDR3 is CASSFYYNEQFF. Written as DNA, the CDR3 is TGTGCCAGCAGCTTTTACTACAATGAGCAGTTCTTC.